These 17 T cell receptor beta chains were all obtained from the same sample, sequenced in a study of graft-versus-host responses after intestinal transplantation. The table came from immunoSEQ multiplex PCR; TCRdb's copy has only in-frame clones and leaves some out. The table shows around 14,000 clones, with more than 30% occurring only once. The culture paired approximately 200,000 irradiated violet-dye-labeled stimulators with approximately 200,000 CFSE-labeled responders. The source was alloreactive CD8+ T cells from a mixed lymphocyte reaction culture, collected before intestinal transplant. Subset here: CFSE-low proliferating T cells sorted from roughly six-day pre-transplant mixed lymphocyte reaction (GvH or HvG direction). The receptors shown here come from a human patient who received an intestinal transplant.

This clone was picked up a small number of times. The chain combines TRBV6-6 with TRBJ1-2; D unresolved. The CDR3 totals 12 residues. V was pared by 7 bases and J by 8 bases, with 14 bases between. CDR1 and CDR2 (germline): MNHNY, SVGAGI (reference sequence). CDR3 DNA: TGTGCCAGCACCTCCGGACGGGAGGGCTACACCTTC. Translating it yields CASTSGREGYTF.

The chain uses TRBV5-1 and TRBJ2-2; 8 positions agree with TRBD2. Trimming at V came to 2 bases and at J to 5 bases, leaving 8 bases not matched to a gene. In germline, CDR1 is SGHRS, CDR2 YFSETQ. The CDR3 has 16 amino acids. CDR3 amino acids: CASSFPSGSDTGELFF. CDR3 nucleotides: TGCGCCAGCAGCTTCCCGAGCGGGAGCGATACCGGGGAGCTGTTTTTT.

The CDR3: CASSPTGTGMNTEAFF. The CDR3 DNA is TGCGCCAGCAGCCCAACCGGGACAGGGATGAACACTGAAGCTTTCTTT. V is TRBV5-1 and J is TRBJ1-1, with 9 bases lining up with TRBD1. Per the germline V gene, CDR1 is SGHRS and CDR2 is YFSETQ. The CDR3 spans 16 residues. With 4 bases clipped from V and 0 bases from J, the junction kept 7 bases outside the gene matches.

In its sample, this clone is medium-sized. The chain recombines TRBV29-1 with TRBJ1-2; D not resolved. V dropped 4 bases and J dropped 0 bases, with 9 bases sitting between them. Germline values: CDR1 SQVTM, CDR2 ANQGSEA. The CDR3 has 13 amino acids. This CDR3 is CSVVLVSNYGYTF. In nucleotides, the CDR3 is TGCAGCGTTGTCCTTGTCTCTAACTATGGCTACACCTTC.

This clone showed up just a few times. This chain links TRBV7-2 with TRBJ2-3; D gene unclear. Germline V gives CDR1 SGHTA, CDR2 FQGNSA. The CDR3 extends over 11 amino acids. The V end was cut by 3 bases, the J end by 6 bases, with 4 bases between. The CDR3 DNA follows: TGTGCCAGCAGCTTCTCGGATACGCAGTATTTT. This sequence encodes CASSFSDTQYF.

The chain links TRBV4-1 to TRBJ2-1, with TRBD1 matching 10 bases. The V segment lost 4 bases and the J segment 4 bases; nucleotides outside the gene matches: 7. CDR3 size: 16 residues. From germline, CDR1 is MGHRA and CDR2 YSYEKL. The CDR3 reads CASSREPGQGYNEQFF. CDR3 bases: TGCGCCAGCAGCCGGGAACCGGGACAGGGGTACAATGAGCAGTTCTTC.

This clone was seen more than once but under ten times. V gene TRBV2 combines with J gene TRBJ2-7, with 16 bases identical to TRBD2. The J segment lost 2 bases and the V segment lost 2 bases, leaving 6 bases of the junction unmatched. CDR1 and CDR2 (germline): SNHLY, FYNNEI. This CDR3 is built from 18 residues. DNA for the CDR3: TGTGCCAGCAGTGAAAGGGGACTAGCGGGAGGGCCGCCCTACGAGCAGTACTTC. This codes for CASSERGLAGGPPYEQYF.

The V and J genes are TRBV10-3 and TRBJ2-7; possibly TRBD1 for D (7 bases). The V end was cut by 10 bases, the J end by 3 bases, with 16 bases between. The CDR3 extends over 13 amino acids. Germline assignment: CDR1 ENHRY and CDR2 SYGVKD. The CDR3 coding sequence is TGTGCCACTCGAAGACAGGGAGGCTACGAGCAGTACTTC. Translated, it gives CATRRQGGYEQYF.

The chain couples TRBV7-3 to TRBJ2-3; a possible D gene is TRBD1 (6 bases). Trimming took off 3 bases at V and 0 bases at J, with 10 bases between the two ends. The CDR3 loop spans 15 amino acids. CDR1 and CDR2 from the germline V gene are SGHTA and FQGTGA. The CDR3 sequence is CASSFQGSSTDTQYF. CDR3 DNA: TGTGCCAGCAGCTTCCAGGGGAGTAGCACAGATACGCAGTATTTT.

The genes are TRBV9 and TRBJ2-1; 11 positions match TRBD1. There are 16 residues in the CDR3. Germline V gene data show CDR1 as SGDLS and CDR2 as YYNGEE. The trim removed 2 bases at V and 4 bases at J, leaving 5 bases unmatched. The CDR3 region is CASSVLRDRGYNEQFF. DNA for the CDR3: TGTGCCAGCAGCGTTCTCCGGGACAGGGGGTACAATGAGCAGTTCTTC. The entire variable domain, with the rest obtained from reference TRBV9 and TRBJ2-1, is as follows: DSGVTQTPKHLITATGQRVTLRCSPRSGDLSVYWYQQSLDQGLQFLIQYYNGEERAKGNILERFSAQQFPDLHSELNLSSLELGDSALYFCASSVLRDRGYNEQFFGPGTRLTVL.

The gene calls are TRBV7-9 and TRBJ2-1, with 8 bases matching TRBD1. Germline values: CDR1 SEHNR, CDR2 FQNEAQ (reference sequence). This CDR3 is built from 14 residues. V gave up 5 bases and J gave up 10 bases; unmatched junction bases: 10. DNA for the CDR3: TGTGCCAGCAGCCTCCGACAGGGGAGGCACGAGCAGTTCTTC. It specifies CASSLRQGRHEQFF.

This clone has a count of ten or more. The chain employs TRBV27 and TRBJ2-1; 9 nucleotides match TRBD2. The germline gives CDR1 MNHEY, CDR2 SMNVEV (reference sequence). The CDR3 covers 15 residues. Germline trimming cut 5 bases from V and 2 bases from J; bases unmatched to any gene: 4. CDR3 nucleotide sequence: TGTGCCAGCAGTATTAGCGGGAGCACCTACAATGAGCAGTTCTTC. This translates into CASSISGSTYNEQFF.

The chain links TRBV15 to TRBJ2-1; 7 nucleotides align to TRBD2. CDR1 and CDR2 (germline): LNHNV, YYDKDF (reference sequence). J gave up 5 bases and V 0 bases, and 7 bases lay outside the gene matches. The CDR3 extends over 16 amino acids. The CDR3 DNA is TGTGCCACCAGCAGAGATCTCGGACTAGTAAACAATGAGCAGTTCTTC. Translated, it gives CATSRDLGLVNNEQFF. The full variable domain, in which reference TRBV15 and TRBJ2-1 provide the parts outside the CDR3, is DAMVIQNPRYQVTQFGKPVTLSCSQTLNHNVMYWYQQKSSQAPKLLFHYYDKDFNNEADTPDNFQSRRPNTSFCFLDIRSPGLGDTAMYLCATSRDLGLVNNEQFFGPGTRLTVL.

Only a few counts were recorded for this clone. The chain has TRBV6-5 and TRBJ1-1; no clear D gene. The V end lost 0 bases, the J end lost 4 bases, and 12 bases lay between the germline ends. The length of the CDR3 is 15 residues. Germline CDR1 MNHEY, CDR2 SVGAGI. The CDR3 spells CASSYSLLGVTEAFF. The CDR3 nucleotides are TGTGCCAGCAGTTACTCTCTACTTGGTGTCACTGAAGCTTTCTTT.

This clone has just a few counts. The chain is built from TRBV5-1 and TRBJ1-1, with 8 positions matching TRBD1. Germline V CDR1 and CDR2: SGHRS, YFSETQ. The CDR3 has 13 amino acids. V trimming: 4 bases; J trimming: 5 bases; junction bases outside the gene matches: 4. The CDR3 DNA is TGCGCCAGCAGCCAGGGGACAGGAACTGAAGCTTTCTTT. Protein sequence: CASSQGTGTEAFF.

This clone appeared a few times. This chain joins TRBV7-6 and TRBJ2-1, with 8 bases aligning to TRBD2. The CDR3 consists of 14 residues. V lost 5 bases and J lost 8; bases outside the gene matches: 8. Germline CDR1 is SGHVS and CDR2 is FNYEAQ. The CDR3 region is CASSLRAGVDEQFF. The CDR3 nucleotides are TGTGCCAGCAGCCTTAGAGCGGGAGTTGATGAGCAGTTCTTC.

This clone was detected a few times. The genes are TRBV29-1 and TRBJ2-7; 9 positions match TRBD1. CDR1 is SQVTM, CDR2 ANQGSEA, per germline. With V trimmed by 4 bases and J by 6 bases, 4 bases remained unmatched. The CDR3 consists of 12 residues. CDR3: CSVGGQGVEQYF. In nucleotides, the CDR3 is TGCAGCGTTGGGGGACAGGGAGTCGAGCAGTACTTC.